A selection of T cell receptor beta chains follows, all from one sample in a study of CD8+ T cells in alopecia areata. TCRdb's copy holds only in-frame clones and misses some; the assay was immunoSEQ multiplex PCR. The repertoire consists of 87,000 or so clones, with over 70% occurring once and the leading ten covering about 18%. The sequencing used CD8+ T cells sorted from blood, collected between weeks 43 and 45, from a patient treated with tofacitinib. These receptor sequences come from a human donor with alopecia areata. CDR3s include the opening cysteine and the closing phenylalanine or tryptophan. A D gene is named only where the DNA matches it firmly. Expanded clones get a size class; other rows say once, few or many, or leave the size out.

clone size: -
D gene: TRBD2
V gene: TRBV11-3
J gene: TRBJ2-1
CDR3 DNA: TGTGCCAGCAGCTATAGCGGGGGTGAGCAGTTCTTC
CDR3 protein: CASSYSGGEQFF

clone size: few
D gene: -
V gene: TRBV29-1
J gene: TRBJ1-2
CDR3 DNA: TGCAGCTCGATCGGTGAATTGGGGGGCGGGCCGAACTATGGCTACACCTTC
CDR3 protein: CSSIGELGGGPNYGYTF

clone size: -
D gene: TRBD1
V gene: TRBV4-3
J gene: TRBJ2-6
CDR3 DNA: TGCGCCAGCAGCCTTATGGGACAGGGGGTAGCTGGGGCCAACGTCCTGACTTTC
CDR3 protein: CASSLMGQGVAGANVLTF

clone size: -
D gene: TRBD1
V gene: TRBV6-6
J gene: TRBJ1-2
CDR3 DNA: TGTGCCAGCAGTTACTATGGGACAGGGAATGATGGCTACACCTTC
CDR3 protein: CASSYYGTGNDGYTF

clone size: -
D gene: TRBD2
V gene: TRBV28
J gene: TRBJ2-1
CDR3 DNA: TGTGCCAGCAGTTTAGTAGCGGGGGGAAACAATGAGCAGTTCTTC
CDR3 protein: CASSLVAGGNNEQFF

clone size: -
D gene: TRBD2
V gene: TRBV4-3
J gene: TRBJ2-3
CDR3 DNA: TGCGCCAGCAGCCTAACCATCGGGGGGGTCCCGGGGCTCGAAGGCACAGATACGCAGTATTTT
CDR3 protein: CASSLTIGGVPGLEGTDTQYF

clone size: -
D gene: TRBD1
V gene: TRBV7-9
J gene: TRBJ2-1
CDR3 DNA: TGTGCCAGCAGCCAGGGGGACGAGCAGTTCTTC
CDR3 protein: CASSQGDEQFF

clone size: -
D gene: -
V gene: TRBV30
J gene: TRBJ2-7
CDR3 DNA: TGTGCCCATAAGGAAAAGAGCTCCTACGAGCAGTACTTC
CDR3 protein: CAHKEKSSYEQYF

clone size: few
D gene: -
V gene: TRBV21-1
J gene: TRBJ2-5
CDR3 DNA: TGTGCCAGCAGCAATCGCCAGGGAGGAGAGACCCAGTACTTC
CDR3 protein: CASSNRQGGETQYF

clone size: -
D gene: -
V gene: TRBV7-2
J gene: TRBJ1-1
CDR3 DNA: TGTGCCAGCAACGAATTTACAGGGATCTTATTGAACACTGAAGCTTTCTTT
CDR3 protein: CASNEFTGILLNTEAFF

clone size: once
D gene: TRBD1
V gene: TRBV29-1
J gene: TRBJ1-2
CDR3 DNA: TGCAGCGTCCAAGACAGGGAAGGCTACACCTTC
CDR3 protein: CSVQDREGYTF

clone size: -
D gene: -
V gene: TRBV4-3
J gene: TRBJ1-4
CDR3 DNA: TGCGCCAGCAGCCAAGATCGGGCAGGGCGTGAAAAACTGTTTTTT
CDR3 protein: CASSQDRAGREKLFF

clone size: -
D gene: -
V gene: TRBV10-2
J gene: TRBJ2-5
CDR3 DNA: TGCGCCAGCAAAGCCAGGGCCCAAGAGACCCAGTACTTC
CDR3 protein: CASKARAQETQYF

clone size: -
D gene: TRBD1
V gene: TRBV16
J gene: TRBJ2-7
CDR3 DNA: TGTGCCAGCAGCCACTTGACAGGGTCCTACGAGCAGTACTTC
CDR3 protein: CASSHLTGSYEQYF

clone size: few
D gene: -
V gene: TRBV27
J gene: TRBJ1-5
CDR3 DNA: TGTGCCAGCAGTTCACGGATGGGCAATCAGCCCCAGCATTTT
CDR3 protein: CASSSRMGNQPQHF

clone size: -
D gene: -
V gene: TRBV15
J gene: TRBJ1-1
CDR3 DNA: TGTGCCACCAGCAGAGATCGGAGGACAGAGGCTTTCTTT
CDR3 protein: CATSRDRRTEAFF

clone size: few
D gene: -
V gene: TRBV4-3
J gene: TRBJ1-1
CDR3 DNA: TGCGCCAGCAGCCATTACCTGACAGAGAACACTGAAGCTTTCTTT
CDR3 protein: CASSHYLTENTEAFF

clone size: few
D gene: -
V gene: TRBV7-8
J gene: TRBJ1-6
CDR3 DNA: TGTGCCAGCAGCCCCGGGACGGCAAGCTCCTATAATTCACCCCTCCACTTT
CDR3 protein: CASSPGTASSYNSPLHF

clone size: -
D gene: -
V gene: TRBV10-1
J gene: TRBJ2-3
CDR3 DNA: TGCGCCAGCAGCAAATCAGGGGAATCTGCAGATACGCAGTATTTT
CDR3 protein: CASSKSGESADTQYF

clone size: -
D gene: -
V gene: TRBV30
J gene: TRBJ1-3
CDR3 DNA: TGTGCCTGGAGTCAGGGTTCTGGAAACACCATATATTTT
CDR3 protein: CAWSQGSGNTIYF

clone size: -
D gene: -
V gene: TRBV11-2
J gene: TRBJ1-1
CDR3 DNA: TGTGCCAGCAGCTTTTTCCTCGGGTGGAGCCTGAACACTGAAGCTTTCTTT
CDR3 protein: CASSFFLGWSLNTEAFF

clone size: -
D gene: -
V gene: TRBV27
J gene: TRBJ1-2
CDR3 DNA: TGTGCCAGCAGTTCGGCTGGGGAATCCAACTATGGCTACACCTTC
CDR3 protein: CASSSAGESNYGYTF

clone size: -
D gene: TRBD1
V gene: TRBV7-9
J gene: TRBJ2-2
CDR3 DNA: TGTGCCAGCAGCTCGGACAGGGTACGCGAGTCGGACACCGGGGAGCTGTTTTTT
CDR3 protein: CASSSDRVRESDTGELFF

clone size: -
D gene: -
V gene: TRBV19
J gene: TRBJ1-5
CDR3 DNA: TGTGCCAGTACCACAGATTCCGCGGGGGGCGGTCAGCCCCAGCATTTT
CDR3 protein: CASTTDSAGGGQPQHF

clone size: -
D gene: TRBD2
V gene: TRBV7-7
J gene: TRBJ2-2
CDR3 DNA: TGTGCCAGCAGCCCTAGCGGGGGGGCTGGCGGGGAGCTGTTTTTT
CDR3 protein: CASSPSGGAGGELFF

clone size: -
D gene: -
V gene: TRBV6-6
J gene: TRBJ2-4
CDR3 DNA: TGTGCCAGCATCCACGGGTCATCAGGAAACATTCAGTACTTC
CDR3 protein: CASIHGSSGNIQYF

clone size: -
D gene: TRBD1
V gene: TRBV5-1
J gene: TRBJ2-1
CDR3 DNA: TGCGCCAGCAGCTTGGGAGGGGGCCGGATCAATGAGCAGTTCTTC
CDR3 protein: CASSLGGGRINEQFF

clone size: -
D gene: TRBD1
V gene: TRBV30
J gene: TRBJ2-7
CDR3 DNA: TGTGCCTGGGGGACAGCCTCCTACGAGCAGTACTTC
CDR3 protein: CAWGTASYEQYF

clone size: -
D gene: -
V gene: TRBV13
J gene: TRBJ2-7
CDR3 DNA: TGTGCCAGCAGCTTAGGACGGGGCTTGGGCGAGCAGTACTTC
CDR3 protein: CASSLGRGLGEQYF

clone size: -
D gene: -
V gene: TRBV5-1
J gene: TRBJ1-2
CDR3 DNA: TGCGCCAGCAGCCCCGGGAACTATGGCTACACCTTC
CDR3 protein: CASSPGNYGYTF

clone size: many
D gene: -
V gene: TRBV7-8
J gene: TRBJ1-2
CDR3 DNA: TGTGCCAGCAGCTTAGGAACTAACGCGGTCTATGGCTACACCTTC
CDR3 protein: CASSLGTNAVYGYTF

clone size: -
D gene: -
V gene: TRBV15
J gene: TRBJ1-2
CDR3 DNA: TGTGCCACCAGCAGAGATCGGATTTTGATCAGGCGCGGTCGTGGCTACACCTTC
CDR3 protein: CATSRDRILIRRGRGYTF

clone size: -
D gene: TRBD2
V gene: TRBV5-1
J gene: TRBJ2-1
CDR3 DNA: TGCGCCAGCAGCTTTAGCGGGGGGGACTACAATGAGCAGTTCTTC
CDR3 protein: CASSFSGGDYNEQFF

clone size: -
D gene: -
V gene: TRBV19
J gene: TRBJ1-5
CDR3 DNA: TGTGCCAGTAGTAAGAGGGACTTCAATCAGCCCCAGCATTTT
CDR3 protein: CASSKRDFNQPQHF

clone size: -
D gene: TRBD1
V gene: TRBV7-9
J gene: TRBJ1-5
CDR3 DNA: TGTGCCAGCAGCTTGGGGACAGGGGGCGGTCAGCCCCAGCATTTT
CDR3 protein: CASSLGTGGGQPQHF

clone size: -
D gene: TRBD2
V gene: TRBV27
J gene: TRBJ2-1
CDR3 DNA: TGTGCCAGCAGAACTAGCGGGGGTTACAATGAGCAGTTCTTC
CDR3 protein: CASRTSGGYNEQFF

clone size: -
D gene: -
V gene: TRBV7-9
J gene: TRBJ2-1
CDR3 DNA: TGTGCCAGCACCACATCCTACAATGAGCAGTTCTTC
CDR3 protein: CASTTSYNEQFF

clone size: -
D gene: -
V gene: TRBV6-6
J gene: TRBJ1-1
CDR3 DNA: TGTGCCAGCAGTTATTATGCGGGAGACGAAGCTTTCTTT
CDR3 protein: CASSYYAGDEAFF

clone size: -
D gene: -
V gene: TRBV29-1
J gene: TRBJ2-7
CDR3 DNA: TGCAGCGTTGCGGGACTCCACTCCTACGAGCAGTACTTC
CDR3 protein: CSVAGLHSYEQYF

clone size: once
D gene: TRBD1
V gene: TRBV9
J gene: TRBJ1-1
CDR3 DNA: TGTGCCAGCAGCGGAGGTGGACAGGTAAATGTTGCTGAAGCTTTCTTT
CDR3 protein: CASSGGGQVNVAEAFF

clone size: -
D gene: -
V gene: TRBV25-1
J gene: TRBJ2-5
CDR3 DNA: TGTGCCAGCAAGCGTGACCCCGGGGAGACCCAGTACTTC
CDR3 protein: CASKRDPGETQYF

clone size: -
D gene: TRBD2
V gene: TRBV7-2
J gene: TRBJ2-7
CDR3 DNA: TGTGCCAGCAGCCTAGCGGTGGGGGGGAAACACGAGCAGTACTTC
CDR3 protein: CASSLAVGGKHEQYF

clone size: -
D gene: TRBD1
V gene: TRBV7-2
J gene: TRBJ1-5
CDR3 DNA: TGTGCCAGCAGCCAGGGGGGTTTAGGTCAGCCCCAGCATTTT
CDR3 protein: CASSQGGLGQPQHF

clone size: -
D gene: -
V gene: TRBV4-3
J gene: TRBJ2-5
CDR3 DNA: TGCGCCAGCAGCCAAGATCTCGTGGAGACCCAGTACTTC
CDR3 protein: CASSQDLVETQYF